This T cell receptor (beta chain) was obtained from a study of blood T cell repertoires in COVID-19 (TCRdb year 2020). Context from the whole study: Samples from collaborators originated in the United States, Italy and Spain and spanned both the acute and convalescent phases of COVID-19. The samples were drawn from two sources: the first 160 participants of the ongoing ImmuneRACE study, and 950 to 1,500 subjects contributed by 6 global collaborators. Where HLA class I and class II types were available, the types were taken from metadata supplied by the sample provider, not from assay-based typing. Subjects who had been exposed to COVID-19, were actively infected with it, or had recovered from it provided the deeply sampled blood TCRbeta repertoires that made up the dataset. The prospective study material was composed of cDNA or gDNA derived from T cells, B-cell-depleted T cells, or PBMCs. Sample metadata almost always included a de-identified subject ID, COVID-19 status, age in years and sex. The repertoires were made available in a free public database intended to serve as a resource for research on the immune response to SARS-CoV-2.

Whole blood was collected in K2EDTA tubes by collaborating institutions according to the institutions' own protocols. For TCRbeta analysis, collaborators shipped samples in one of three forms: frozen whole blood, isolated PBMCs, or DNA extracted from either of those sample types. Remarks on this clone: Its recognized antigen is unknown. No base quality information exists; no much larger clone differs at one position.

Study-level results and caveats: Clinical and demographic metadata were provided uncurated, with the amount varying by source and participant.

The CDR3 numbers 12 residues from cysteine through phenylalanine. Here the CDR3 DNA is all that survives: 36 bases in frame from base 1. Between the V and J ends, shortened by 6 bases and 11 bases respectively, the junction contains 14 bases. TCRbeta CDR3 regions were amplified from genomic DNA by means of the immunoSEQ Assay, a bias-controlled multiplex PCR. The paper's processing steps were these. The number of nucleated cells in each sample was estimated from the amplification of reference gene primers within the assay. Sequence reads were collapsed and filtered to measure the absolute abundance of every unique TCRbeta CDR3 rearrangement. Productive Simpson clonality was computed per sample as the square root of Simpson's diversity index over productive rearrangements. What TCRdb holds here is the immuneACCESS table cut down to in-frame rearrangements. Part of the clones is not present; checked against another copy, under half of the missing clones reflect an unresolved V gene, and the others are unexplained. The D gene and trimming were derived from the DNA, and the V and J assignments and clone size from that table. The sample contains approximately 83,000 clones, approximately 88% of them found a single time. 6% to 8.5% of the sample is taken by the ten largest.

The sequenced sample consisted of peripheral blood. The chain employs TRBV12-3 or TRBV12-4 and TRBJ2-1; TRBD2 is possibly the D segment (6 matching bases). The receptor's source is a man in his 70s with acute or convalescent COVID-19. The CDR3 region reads CASRLPGTQQFF. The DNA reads TGTGCCAGCAGGTTACCCGGGACTCAGCAGTTCTTC.